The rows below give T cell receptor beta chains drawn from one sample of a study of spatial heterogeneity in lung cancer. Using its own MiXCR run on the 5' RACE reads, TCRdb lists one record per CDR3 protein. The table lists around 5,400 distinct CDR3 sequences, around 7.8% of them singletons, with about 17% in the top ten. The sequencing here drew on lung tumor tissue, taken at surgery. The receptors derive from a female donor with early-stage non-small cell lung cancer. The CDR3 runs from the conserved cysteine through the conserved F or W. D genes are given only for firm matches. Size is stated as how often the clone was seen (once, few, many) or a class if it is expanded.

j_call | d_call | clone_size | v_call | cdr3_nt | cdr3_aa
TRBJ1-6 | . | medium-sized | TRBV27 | TGTGCCAGCAGCCGATGGGGTAATTCACCCCTCCACTTT | CASSRWGNSPLHF
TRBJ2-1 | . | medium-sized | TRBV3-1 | TGTGCCAGCAGCCGGTCCTATGATTCGAAGTTCTTC | CASSRSYDSKFF
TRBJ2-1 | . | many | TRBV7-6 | TGTGCCAGCAGCTTGGGCCGCGGGGATGAGCAGTTCTTC | CASSLGRGDEQFF
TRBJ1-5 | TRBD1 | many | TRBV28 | TGTGCCAGCGCGGACAGGGGAGGTTATCAGCCCCAGCATTTT | CASADRGGYQPQHF
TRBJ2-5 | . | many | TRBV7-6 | TGTGCCAGCAGCTTAGATTGGACAGAAGAGACCCAGTACTTC | CASSLDWTEETQYF
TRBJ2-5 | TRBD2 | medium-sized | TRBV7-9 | TGTGCCAGCAGCGCCGGACTAGCGGATCACCAAGAGACCCAGTACTTC | CASSAGLADHQETQYF
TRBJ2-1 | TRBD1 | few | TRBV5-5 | TGTGCCAGCAGCGGCAAGACAGGGTCCTACAATGAGCAGTTCTTC | CASSGKTGSYNEQFF
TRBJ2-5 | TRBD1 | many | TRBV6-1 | TGTGCCTGTTCACAGGGGCAATACCAAGAGACCCAGTACTTC | CACSQGQYQETQYF
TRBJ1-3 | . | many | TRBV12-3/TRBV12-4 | TGTGCCAGCAGTTTAGGGAGCAGATCTGGAAACACCATATATTTT | CASSLGSRSGNTIYF
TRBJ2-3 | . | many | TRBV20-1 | TGCAGTGCTAGTAACAGCGGCACAGATACGCAGTATTTT | CSASNSGTDTQYF
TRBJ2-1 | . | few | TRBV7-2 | TGTGCCAGCAGCTTAATGGCTCACGATTCGGGCAATGAGCAGTTCTTC | CASSLMAHDSGNEQFF
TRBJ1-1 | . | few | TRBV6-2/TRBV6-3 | TGTGCCAGCAGTTACTCGGTTCAGATTGAAGCTTTCTTT | CASSYSVQIEAFF
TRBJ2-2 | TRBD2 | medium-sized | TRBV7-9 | TGTGCCAGCAGCGGACTAGCGAACACCGGGGAGCTGTTTTTT | CASSGLANTGELFF
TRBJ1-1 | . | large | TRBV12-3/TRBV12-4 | TGTGCCAGCAGTTTCTTCGCCTTGGGGACTGAAGCTTTCTTT | CASSFFALGTEAFF
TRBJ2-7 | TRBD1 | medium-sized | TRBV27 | TGTGCCAGTGCCGACAGGGAATACGAGCAGTACTTC | CASADREYEQYF